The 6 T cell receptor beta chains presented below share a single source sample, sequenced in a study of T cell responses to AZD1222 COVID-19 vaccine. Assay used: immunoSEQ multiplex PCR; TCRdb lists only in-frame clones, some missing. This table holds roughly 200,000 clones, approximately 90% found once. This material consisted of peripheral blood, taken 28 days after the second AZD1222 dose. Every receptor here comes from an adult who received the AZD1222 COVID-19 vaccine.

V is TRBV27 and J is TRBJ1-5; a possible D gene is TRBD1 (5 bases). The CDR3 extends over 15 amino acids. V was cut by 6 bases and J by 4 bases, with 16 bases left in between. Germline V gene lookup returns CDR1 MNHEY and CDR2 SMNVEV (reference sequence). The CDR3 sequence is CASSPQGRGNQPQHF. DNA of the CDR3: TGTGCCAGCAGCCCTCAGGGTAGAGGGAATCAGCCCCAGCATTTT.

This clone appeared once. This CDR3 reads CASSLGIALNTEAFF. CDR3 bases: TGTGCCAGCAGCTTAGGAATAGCATTGAACACTGAAGCTTTCTTT. This chain uses TRBV7-2 with TRBJ1-1, with unresolved D. The germline gives CDR1 SGHTA, CDR2 FQGNSA. The CDR3 is 15 residues long. Trimming left V 1 base short and J 0 bases short, with 9 bases between.

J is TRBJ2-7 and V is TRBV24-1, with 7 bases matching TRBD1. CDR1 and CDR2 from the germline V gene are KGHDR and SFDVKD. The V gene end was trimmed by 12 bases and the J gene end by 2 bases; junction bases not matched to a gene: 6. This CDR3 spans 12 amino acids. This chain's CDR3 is CAHRGHPYEQYF. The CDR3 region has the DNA TGTGCCCACAGGGGACACCCCTACGAGCAGTACTTC.

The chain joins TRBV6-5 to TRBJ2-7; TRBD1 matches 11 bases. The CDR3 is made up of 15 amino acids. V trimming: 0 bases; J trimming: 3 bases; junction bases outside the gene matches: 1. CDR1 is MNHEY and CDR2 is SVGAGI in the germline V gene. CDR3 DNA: TGTGCCAGCAGTTACTCTGGGACAGGGGGCTACGAGCAGTACTTC. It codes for CASSYSGTGGYEQYF.

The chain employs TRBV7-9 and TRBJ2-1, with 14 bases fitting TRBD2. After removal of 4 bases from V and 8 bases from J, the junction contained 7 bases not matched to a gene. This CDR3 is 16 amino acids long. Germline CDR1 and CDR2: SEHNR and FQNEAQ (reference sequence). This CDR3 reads CASSSPGLAGDYEQFF. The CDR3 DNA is TGTGCCAGCAGCTCTCCGGGACTAGCGGGAGATTATGAGCAGTTCTTC.

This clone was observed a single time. The CDR3 coding sequence is TGTGCCAGCAGCCAATCCCGAATAGGAATATTCGACACCATATATTTT. Residues: CASSQSRIGIFDTIYF. The chain uses TRBV3-1 (or the pseudogene TRBV3-2) and TRBJ1-3; D ambiguous. V lost 2 bases and J 8 bases, leaving 19 bases between the germline ends. This CDR3 has 16 residues. Germline values: CDR1 LGHDT, CDR2 YNNKEL (reference sequence).